This T cell receptor beta chain emerged from a study of cytomegalovirus exposure and HLA in healthy donors. Primers: 60 Vbeta forward and 13 Jbeta reverse. Some clones are missing from TCRdb's copy, which holds only in-frame ones; the method was immunoSEQ multiplex PCR. Altogether under 150,000 clones are present, 76% being singletons, with the ten largest covering about 3.8%. The CDR3 is 14 residues long. CDR1 and CDR2 from the germline V gene are WSHSY and SAAADI. Study observations and caveats: Beyond CMV serostatus, there was no information to go on about immune exposure.

Notes on this clone: Its antigen is not known.

Sequenced input: PBMCs. The rearrangement links TRBV10-2 to TRBJ2-5; D remains ambiguous. Near its end, the DNA agrees better with TRBJ2-7, so the J call may be wrong. The source of this sequence is a man between 18 and 35 years old in good health and CMV-seronegative. CDR3 nucleotides: TGCGCCAGCAGTCAAGCTACGATCTCCTACGAGCAGTACTTC. This sequence encodes CASSQATISYEQYF.